This T cell receptor beta chain is from a study of T cells after yellow fever vaccination. Study results and caveats: High-abundance clonotypes from the bulk population could contaminate FACS-sorted repertoires. Post-booster repertoires contained most primary-vaccination clones again (about 95% CD4, less than 90% CD8).

TCRdb re-derived calls from the 5' RACE reads in MiXCR, one entry per CDR3 protein. The table shows around 250,000 distinct CDR3 sequences, with around 4.9% occurring only once. At least ten counts were recorded for this clonotype. Its specificity is unknown. The CDR3 covers 14 residues. CDR1 and CDR2 from the germline V gene are SGHVS and FNYEAQ. Trimming took off 5 bases at V and 5 bases at J, with 16 bases between the two ends. The source is a man aged 18 to 30 who received the YFV17D yellow fever vaccine. V is TRBV7-6 and J is TRBJ2-7; tentatively, D is TRBD2 (6 bases). Material: CD4+ T cells sorted from PBMCs, obtained on the day of the yellow fever booster vaccination. Here the CDR3 DNA reads TGTGCCAGCAGCATCTCCCCCGGAGGGGACGAGCAGTACTTC. This sequence encodes CASSISPGGDEQYF.